One sample yielded the 3 T cell receptor beta chains listed below, sequenced in a study of OX40 agonist ivuxolimab in advanced cancers. Measured with immunoSEQ multiplex PCR; TCRdb has only the in-frame clones, and not every one. Of about 150,000 clones listed, approximately 94% are singletons. The sample was CD4+ or CD8+ T cells sorted from blood, taken in a trial of the OX40 agonist ivuxolimab. The receptor set was obtained from an adult with an advanced solid tumor such as melanoma, head and neck, liver or kidney cancer.

This chain connects TRBV2 to TRBJ2-3; D tentatively reads TRBD1 or TRBD2 (5 bases each). The CDR3 length is 13 residues. Germline V gene data show CDR1 as SNHLY and CDR2 as FYNNEI. Trimming removed 8 bases from V and 2 bases from J, with 11 bases in between. The DNA for the CDR3 is TGTGCCAGCTCGGGGCCCTTCACAGATACGCAGTATTTT. Amino acid sequence: CASSGPFTDTQYF.

This chain links TRBV9 with TRBJ2-5; 7 nucleotides agree with TRBD1. The J call may be mistaken, given a closer DNA end match to TRBJ2-7. Germline CDR1 is SGDLS and CDR2 is YYNGEE. The CDR3 length is 13 residues. The CDR3 reads CASSVQPGGEQYF. The CDR3 DNA follows: TGTGCCAGCAGCGTTCAGCCAGGGGGCGAGCAGTACTTC.

CDR3: CASSVAGDTNEKLFF. CDR3 bases: TGTGCCAGCAGCGTAGCAGGGGATACTAATGAAAAACTGTTTTTT. The chain has TRBV9 and TRBJ1-4; a possible D gene is TRBD1 (6 bases). V was shortened by 0 bases and J by 2 bases, with 8 bases between the two germline ends. The CDR3 is 15 amino acids. Germline V CDR1 and CDR2: SGDLS, YYNGEE.